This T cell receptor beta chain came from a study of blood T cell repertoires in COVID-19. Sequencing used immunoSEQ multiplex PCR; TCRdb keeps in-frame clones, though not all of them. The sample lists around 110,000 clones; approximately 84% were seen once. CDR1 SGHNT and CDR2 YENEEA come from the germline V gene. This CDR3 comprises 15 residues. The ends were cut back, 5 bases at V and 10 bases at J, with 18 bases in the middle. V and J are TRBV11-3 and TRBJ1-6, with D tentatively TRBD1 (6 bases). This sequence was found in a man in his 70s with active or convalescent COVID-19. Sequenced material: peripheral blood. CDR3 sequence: CASSGGGGRKSPLHF. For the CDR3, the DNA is TGTGCCAGCAGCGGGGGTGGGGGCCGCAAGTCACCCCTCCACTTT.